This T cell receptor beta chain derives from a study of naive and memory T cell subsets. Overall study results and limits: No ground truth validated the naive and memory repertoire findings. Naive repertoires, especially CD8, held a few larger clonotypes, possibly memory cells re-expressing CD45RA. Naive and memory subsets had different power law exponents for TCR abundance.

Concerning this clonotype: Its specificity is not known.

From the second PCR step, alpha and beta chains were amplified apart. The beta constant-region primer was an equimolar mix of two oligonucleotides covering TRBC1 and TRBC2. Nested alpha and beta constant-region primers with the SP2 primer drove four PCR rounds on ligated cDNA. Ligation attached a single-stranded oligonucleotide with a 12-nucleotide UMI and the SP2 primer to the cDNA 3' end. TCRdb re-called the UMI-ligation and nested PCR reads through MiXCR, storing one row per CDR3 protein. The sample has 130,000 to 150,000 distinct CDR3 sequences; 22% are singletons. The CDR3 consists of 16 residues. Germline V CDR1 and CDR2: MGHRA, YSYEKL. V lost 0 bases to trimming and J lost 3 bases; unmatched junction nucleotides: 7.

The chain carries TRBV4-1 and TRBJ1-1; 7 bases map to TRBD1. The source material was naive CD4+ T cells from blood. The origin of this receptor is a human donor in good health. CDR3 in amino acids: CASSQDRPGQHTEAFF. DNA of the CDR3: TGCGCCAGCAGCCAAGATCGCCCGGGACAGCACACTGAAGCTTTCTTT.